This T cell receptor beta chain stems from a study of T cell responses to AZD1222 COVID-19 vaccine. Whole-study results and caveats: Reportedly, nearly half the spike-specific TCRs target unmutated variant regions. Donor demographics were predominantly white British with a female majority; clonal diversity may be underestimated. AZD1222 recipients seropositive at baseline numbered only five to seven. Spike-specific TCR breadth rose after two AZD1222 doses, and depth rose as well.

A note on this clone: Its matching antigen is unknown.

CDR1 LGHDT and CDR2 YNNKEL come from the germline V gene (reference sequence). This CDR3 is built from 17 residues. V gave up 0 bases and J gave up 2 bases, with 16 bases separating them. The data were produced by immunoSEQ multiplex PCR, yet TCRdb's version contains in-frame clones alone and is incomplete. The sample lists some 200,000 clones; around nine tenths were seen once. The material sequenced was peripheral blood, taken 28 days after the second dose of the MenACWY control vaccine. V usage is TRBV3-1 (or the pseudogene TRBV3-2) and J usage is TRBJ1-1; no definite D call. The clonotype comes from an adult who received the MenACWY meningococcal vaccine as a control. The CDR3 region has the DNA TGTGCCAGCAGCCAAGAGGGGAGGGATGCTTTAAACACTGAAGCTTTCTTT. Translating it yields CASSQEGRDALNTEAFF.